The rows below give T cell receptor beta chains drawn from one sample of a study of beta chain features in type 1 diabetes. TCRdb keeps only in-frame clones here, not all; method: immunoSEQ multiplex PCR. The sample records a few hundred thousand clones, around 13% being singletons. The sample consisted of naive CD4+ T cells from blood. The receptors originated from a woman under 30 with type 1 diabetes. The CDR3 runs from the conserved cysteine through the conserved F or W. D genes are given only for firm matches. The listing skips clone size in some rows; elsewhere it reads once, few, many or a size class.

D: NA
size: NA
V: TRBV7-9
J: TRBJ2-3
DNA: TGTGCCAGCAGCTCCCTTGGGGCTACAGATACGCAGTATTTT
CDR3: CASSSLGATDTQYF

D: NA
size: few
V: TRBV5-1
J: TRBJ1-6
DNA: TGCGCCAGCAGCGAGCCAAATTCACCCCTCCACTTT
CDR3: CASSEPNSPLHF

D: NA
size: few
V: TRBV29-1
J: TRBJ2-7
DNA: TGCAGCGTCACAGAGACCTACGAGCAGTACTTC
CDR3: CSVTETYEQYF

D: NA
size: NA
V: TRBV18
J: TRBJ1-4
DNA: TGTGCCAGCGGAGAAGGGGCGGCAACTAATGAAAAACTGTTTTTT
CDR3: CASGEGAATNEKLFF

D: NA
size: few
V: TRBV2
J: TRBJ1-2
DNA: TGTGCCAGCAGTACCGGGACAAGGGTTTATGGCTACACCTTC
CDR3: CASSTGTRVYGYTF

D: NA
size: few
V: TRBV2
J: TRBJ1-3
DNA: TGTGCCAGCAGGCAGGGTGCTGGAAACACCATATATTTT
CDR3: CASRQGAGNTIYF

D: TRBD1
size: few
V: TRBV28
J: TRBJ1-1
DNA: TGTGCCAGCAGTCCCCCCCGGACAGGGCTTACTGAAGCTTTCTTT
CDR3: CASSPPRTGLTEAFF

D: TRBD1
size: few
V: TRBV28
J: TRBJ1-5
DNA: TGTGCCAGCAGTAGTGGGACAGATAATCAGCCCCAGCATTTT
CDR3: CASSSGTDNQPQHF

D: TRBD2
size: NA
V: TRBV28
J: TRBJ2-1
DNA: TGTGCCAGCAGCCTTGCTGTTGGGGCGGGAGTGGGCGAGCAGTTCTTC
CDR3: CASSLAVGAGVGEQFF

D: NA
size: few
V: TRBV19
J: TRBJ2-5
DNA: TGTGCCAGTAGTATCGCCAGGGGGACCCAGTACTTC
CDR3: CASSIARGTQYF

D: TRBD1
size: NA
V: TRBV18
J: TRBJ2-7
DNA: TGTGCCAGCTCACCACCGGCGGGACAGGGGGCGATCGAGCAGTACTTC
CDR3: CASSPPAGQGAIEQYF

D: TRBD1
size: NA
V: TRBV5-4
J: TRBJ1-4
DNA: TGTGCCAGCAGCTTGAGGACAGGGAATGAAAAACTGTTTTTT
CDR3: CASSLRTGNEKLFF

D: NA
size: NA
V: TRBV5-1
J: TRBJ1-2
DNA: TGCGCCAGCAGCCGTGGCGGGGACGACTATGGCTACACCTTC
CDR3: CASSRGGDDYGYTF

D: TRBD2
size: NA
V: TRBV5-4
J: TRBJ2-1
DNA: TGTGCCAGCAGCTCCCGGGTTATAGTTGGGACTACGAATGAGCAGTTCTTC
CDR3: CASSSRVIVGTTNEQFF

D: NA
size: NA
V: TRBV28
J: TRBJ1-5
DNA: TGTGCCAGCAGCAGATCCACCCAGCCCCAGCATTTT
CDR3: CASSRSTQPQHF

D: TRBD1
size: few
V: TRBV11-3
J: TRBJ2-7
DNA: TGTGCCAGCAGCATCCGGGACAGGTCCTACGAGCAGTACTTC
CDR3: CASSIRDRSYEQYF

D: TRBD1
size: few
V: TRBV30
J: TRBJ1-1
DNA: TGTGCCTGGAGCCGGGGACAGGGCCTACCCCGGCGCACTGAAGCTTTCTTT
CDR3: CAWSRGQGLPRRTEAFF

D: TRBD1
size: NA
V: TRBV18
J: TRBJ2-6
DNA: TGTGCCAGCTCACTGGGACAGCGCGGGGCCAACGTCCTGACTTTC
CDR3: CASSLGQRGANVLTF

D: NA
size: NA
V: TRBV7-3
J: TRBJ2-7
DNA: TGTGCCAGCAGCTCCCAAGGTGGGCAGGGCTACGAGCAGTACTTC
CDR3: CASSSQGGQGYEQYF

D: TRBD2
size: NA
V: TRBV18
J: TRBJ2-2
DNA: TGTGCCAGCTCAATCACTAGCGGGGGAAACACCGGGGAGCTGTTTTTT
CDR3: CASSITSGGNTGELFF

D: NA
size: NA
V: TRBV12-5
J: TRBJ1-2
DNA: TGTGCTAGTGGTTTGGAACAGGGAATCTATGGCTACACCTTC
CDR3: CASGLEQGIYGYTF

D: TRBD2
size: few
V: TRBV14
J: TRBJ2-5
DNA: TGTGCCAGCAGCCATCTCAGACTAGCGGGAGTCGAAGAGACCCAGTACTTC
CDR3: CASSHLRLAGVEETQYF

D: TRBD2
size: NA
V: TRBV5-6
J: TRBJ2-1
DNA: TGTGCCAGCAGTGGGCTAGCGGCCTACAATGAGCAGTTCTTC
CDR3: CASSGLAAYNEQFF

D: NA
size: few
V: TRBV16
J: TRBJ1-1
DNA: TGTGCCAGCAGCCCAACAGGGTGGACTGAAGCTTTCTTT
CDR3: CASSPTGWTEAFF

D: TRBD2
size: few
V: TRBV7-2
J: TRBJ2-3
DNA: TGTGCCAGCAGCTACCCTGGGGGGGGTCGCACAGATACGCAGTATTTT
CDR3: CASSYPGGGRTDTQYF

D: TRBD2
size: NA
V: TRBV6-4
J: TRBJ2-1
DNA: TGTGCCAGCATAGAGCGGGAGCTCTCTAAGAATGAGCAGTTCTTC
CDR3: CASIERELSKNEQFF

D: NA
size: few
V: TRBV9
J: TRBJ2-7
DNA: TGTGCCAGCAGCGTAGCGGGGGACAGCTCCTACGAGCAGTACTTC
CDR3: CASSVAGDSSYEQYF

D: NA
size: NA
V: TRBV7-3
J: TRBJ2-3
DNA: TGTGCCAGCAGCGGTACGGGCACAGATACGCAGTATTTT
CDR3: CASSGTGTDTQYF

D: NA
size: NA
V: TRBV11-1
J: TRBJ2-7
DNA: TGTGCCAGCAGCTTAGGGCGGCTCTCCTACGAGCAGTACTTC
CDR3: CASSLGRLSYEQYF

D: NA
size: NA
V: TRBV30
J: TRBJ2-7
DNA: TGTGCCTGGAGTGTAGGGGGCGAGCAGTACTTC
CDR3: CAWSVGGEQYF

D: NA
size: NA
V: TRBV7-2
J: TRBJ2-5
DNA: TGTGCCAGCAGCTTTACCCCCCGGGGAAAAGAGACCCAGTACTTC
CDR3: CASSFTPRGKETQYF

D: NA
size: NA
V: TRBV9
J: TRBJ2-5
DNA: TGTGCCAGCAGCACCGGACTCCCGGGTGAGACCCAGTACTTC
CDR3: CASSTGLPGETQYF

D: NA
size: NA
V: TRBV28
J: TRBJ2-7
DNA: TGTGCCAGCCCTGGTCCCAACCTTAGGGGTTCCTACGAGCAGTACTTC
CDR3: CASPGPNLRGSYEQYF

D: TRBD1
size: few
V: TRBV5-1
J: TRBJ2-3
DNA: TGCGCCAGCAGCCAGGGACAGGACGGAGATACGCAGTATTTT
CDR3: CASSQGQDGDTQYF

D: TRBD1
size: NA
V: TRBV4-1
J: TRBJ2-7
DNA: TGCGCCAGCAGCCAAGATTTGGCGGGACAGGCCATCTACGAGCAGTACTTC
CDR3: CASSQDLAGQAIYEQYF

D: NA
size: NA
V: TRBV7-9
J: TRBJ2-1
DNA: TGTGCCAGCAGTGGGGGCCTCAGGGAGTTCTTC
CDR3: CASSGGLREFF

D: NA
size: few
V: TRBV18
J: TRBJ2-2
DNA: TGTGCCAGCTCACCGCCAGGGTCCGGGGAGCTGTTTTTT
CDR3: CASSPPGSGELFF

D: TRBD2
size: NA
V: TRBV7-9
J: TRBJ2-7
DNA: TGTGCCAGCAGCCCCGGCCTAGCGGGGCCTCGATACGAGCAGTACTTC
CDR3: CASSPGLAGPRYEQYF

D: NA
size: NA
V: TRBV4-3
J: TRBJ1-6
DNA: TGCGCCAGCAGCCAAGGCCACCAACAGGGAGCTAGGTCCTATAATTCACCCCTCCACTTT
CDR3: CASSQGHQQGARSYNSPLHF

D: TRBD1
size: NA
V: TRBV25-1
J: TRBJ1-2
DNA: TGTCGAGACAGGGAGTATGGCTACACCTTC
CDR3: CRDREYGYTF

D: NA
size: NA
V: TRBV6-6
J: TRBJ1-2
DNA: TGTGCCAGCGCGAGGGATGGCTACACCTTC
CDR3: CASARDGYTF

D: NA
size: NA
V: TRBV11-2
J: TRBJ2-4
DNA: TGTGCCAGCAGCCTCAACAGAGTGCTGGGGCCTGGAAACATTCAGTACTTC
CDR3: CASSLNRVLGPGNIQYF

D: NA
size: NA
V: TRBV7-9
J: TRBJ2-3
DNA: TGTGCCAGCAGCTTAGGTCCAGCGGTGAGCACAGATACGCAGTATTTT
CDR3: CASSLGPAVSTDTQYF

D: TRBD2
size: NA
V: TRBV13
J: TRBJ2-5
DNA: TGTGCCAGCAGCTTAGGCCCGCGGGGGGAGACCCAGTACTTC
CDR3: CASSLGPRGETQYF

D: NA
size: NA
V: TRBV29-1
J: TRBJ2-2
DNA: TGCAGCGTTGGAAATCCGGGTCCCACCGGGGAGCTGTTTTTT
CDR3: CSVGNPGPTGELFF

D: NA
size: NA
V: TRBV14
J: TRBJ1-6
DNA: TGTGCCAGCAGCCGTGGGCGTAATTCACCCCTCCACTTT
CDR3: CASSRGRNSPLHF

D: TRBD1
size: NA
V: TRBV5-4
J: TRBJ2-1
DNA: TGTGCCAGCAGCATAACGGGACAGTCCTACAATGAGCAGTTCTTC
CDR3: CASSITGQSYNEQFF

D: NA
size: few
V: TRBV28
J: TRBJ2-7
DNA: TGTGCCTGCCAAAACCTCCACTCCGAGCAGTACTTC
CDR3: CACQNLHSEQYF

D: NA
size: few
V: TRBV5-1
J: TRBJ1-1
DNA: TGCGCCAGCTCGCCCTTTCACGGAGGGAATGAAGCTTTCTTT
CDR3: CASSPFHGGNEAFF

D: NA
size: NA
V: TRBV29-1
J: TRBJ1-1
DNA: TGCAGCGTTGAAGATCTGGGCTGGAACACTGAAGCTTTCTTT
CDR3: CSVEDLGWNTEAFF

D: NA
size: NA
V: TRBV28
J: TRBJ2-7
DNA: TGTGCCAGCGGCGGAGGGAACGAGCAGTACTTC
CDR3: CASGGGNEQYF

D: TRBD2
size: NA
V: TRBV4-3
J: TRBJ2-7
DNA: TGCGCCAGCAGCTCCCGGACTAGCGGCTACGAGCAGTACTTC
CDR3: CASSSRTSGYEQYF

D: TRBD1
size: NA
V: TRBV6-5
J: TRBJ2-1
DNA: TGTGCCAGCAGTTGGACAGGGATTAGGTACAATGAGCAGTTCTTC
CDR3: CASSWTGIRYNEQFF

D: NA
size: NA
V: TRBV10-3
J: TRBJ2-1
DNA: TGTGCCATCAACCCCGTCCCTGTCGGTGAGCAGTTCTTC
CDR3: CAINPVPVGEQFF